One T cell receptor (beta chain) is described in this entry. These data are taken from a study of human T cells and chemical hapten exposure. Study-level information: TCR yields differed between samples (mainly from small differences in pooled library volume).

Within the library, unique molecular identifiers were attached to each individual cDNA molecule. Per the study methods: A per-sample median of around 100,000 TCRs was observed, with a range of roughly 20,000 to 750,000. TCRdb re-derived calls from the RACE reads in MiXCR, one entry per CDR3 protein. The V and J calls and clone size are TCRdb's, not the authors'. The sample includes 52,000 or so distinct CDR3 sequences, more than 9% of them seen just once. Time point specified: pre-sensitization, week 0. Treatment of the sample: therapeutic diphenylcyclopropenone sensitization with weekly scalp DPC. The receptor's source is a middle-aged man with alopecia areata. Some clones in this sample may be carry-over from other donors' samples. The sample here was whole blood, taken in connection with sensitization to the hapten diphenylcyclopropenone (DPC).

CDR3 in amino acids: CSARRLGYEQFF. Here the CDR3 DNA reads TGCAGTGCTAGAAGACTGGGCTATGAGCAGTTCTTC. The V call is TRBV20-1, the J call TRBJ2-1; D is ambiguous. Trimming removed 2 bases from V and 8 bases from J, with 10 bases in between. The germline V gene has CDR1 DFQATT and CDR2 SNEGSKA (reference sequence). This CDR3 has 12 residues.